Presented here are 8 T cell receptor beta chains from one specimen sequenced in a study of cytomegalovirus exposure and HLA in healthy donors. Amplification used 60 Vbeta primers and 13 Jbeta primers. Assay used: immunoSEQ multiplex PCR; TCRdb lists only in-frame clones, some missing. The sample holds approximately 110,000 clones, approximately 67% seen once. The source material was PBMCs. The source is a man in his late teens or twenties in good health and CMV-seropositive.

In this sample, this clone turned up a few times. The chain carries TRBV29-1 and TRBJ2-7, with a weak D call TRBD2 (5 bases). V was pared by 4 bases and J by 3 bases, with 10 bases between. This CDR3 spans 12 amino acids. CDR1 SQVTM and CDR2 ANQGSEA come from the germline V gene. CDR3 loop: CSVAAGGYEQYF. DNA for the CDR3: TGCAGCGTTGCCGCAGGAGGCTACGAGCAGTACTTC.

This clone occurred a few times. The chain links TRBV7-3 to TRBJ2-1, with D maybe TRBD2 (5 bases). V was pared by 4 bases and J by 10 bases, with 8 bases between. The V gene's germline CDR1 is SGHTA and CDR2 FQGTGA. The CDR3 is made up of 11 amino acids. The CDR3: CASSSGSEQFF. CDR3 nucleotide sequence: TGTGCCAGCAGCTCGGGGAGCGAGCAGTTCTTC.

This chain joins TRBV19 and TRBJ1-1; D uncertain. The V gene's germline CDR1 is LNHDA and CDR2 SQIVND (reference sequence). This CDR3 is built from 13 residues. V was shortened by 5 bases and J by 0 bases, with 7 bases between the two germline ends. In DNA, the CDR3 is TGTGCCAGTAGTTCCGGGATGAACACTGAAGCTTTCTTT. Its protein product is CASSSGMNTEAFF. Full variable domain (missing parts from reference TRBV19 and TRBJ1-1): DGGITQSPKYLFRKEGQNVTLSCEQNLNHDAMYWYRQDPGQGLRLIYYSQIVNDFQKGDIAEGYSVSREKKESFPLTVTSAQKNPTAFYLCASSSGMNTEAFFGQGTRLTVV.

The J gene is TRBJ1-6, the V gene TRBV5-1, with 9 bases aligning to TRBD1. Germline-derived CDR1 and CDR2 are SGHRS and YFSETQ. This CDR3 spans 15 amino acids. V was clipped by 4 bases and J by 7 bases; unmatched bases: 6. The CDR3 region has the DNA TGCGCCAGCAGCGCCGGACAGGGGAACAATTCACCCCTCCACTTT. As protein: CASSAGQGNNSPLHF.

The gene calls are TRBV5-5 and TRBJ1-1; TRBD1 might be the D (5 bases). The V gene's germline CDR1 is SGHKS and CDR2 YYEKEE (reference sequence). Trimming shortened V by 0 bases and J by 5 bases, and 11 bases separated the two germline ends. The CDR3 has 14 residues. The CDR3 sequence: CASSLGPGGTEAFF. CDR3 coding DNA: TGTGCCAGCAGCTTGGGTCCCGGGGGGACTGAAGCTTTCTTT. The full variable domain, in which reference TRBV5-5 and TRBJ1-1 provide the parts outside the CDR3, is DAGVTQSPTHLIKTRGQQVTLRCSPISGHKSVSWYQQVLGQGPQFIFQYYEKEERGRGNFPDRFSARQFPNYSSELNVNALLLGDSALYLCASSLGPGGTEAFFGQGTRLTVV.

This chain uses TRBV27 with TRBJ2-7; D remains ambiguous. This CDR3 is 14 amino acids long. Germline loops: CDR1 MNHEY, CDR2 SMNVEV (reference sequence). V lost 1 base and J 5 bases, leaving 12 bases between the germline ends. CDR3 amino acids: CASSLWPSEHEQYF. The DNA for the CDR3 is TGTGCCAGCAGTTTATGGCCTAGTGAACACGAGCAGTACTTC.

This CDR3 is CASSPGTSGVPSYNEQFF. DNA of the CDR3: TGTGCCAGCAGCCCCGGGACTAGCGGGGTTCCCTCCTACAATGAGCAGTTCTTC. The gene calls are TRBV5-6 and TRBJ2-1; TRBD2 aligns across 13 bases. The CDR3 spans 18 residues. V shed 4 bases and J 0 bases; nucleotides not matched to a gene: 7. Germline loops: CDR1 SGHDT, CDR2 YYEEEE.

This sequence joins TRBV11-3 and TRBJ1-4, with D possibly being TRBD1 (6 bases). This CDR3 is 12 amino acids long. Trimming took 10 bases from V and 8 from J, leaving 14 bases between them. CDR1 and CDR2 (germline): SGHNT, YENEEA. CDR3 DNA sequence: TGTGCCACGTCAGGGGATGGAGAAAAACTGTTTTTT. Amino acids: CATSGDGEKLFF.